What follows are 10 T cell receptor beta chains derived from one specimen sequenced in a study of blood T cell repertoires in COVID-19. This table comes from immunoSEQ multiplex PCR, and its TCRdb copy is limited to in-frame clones, with some not included. The table records hundreds of thousands of clones, about four fifths of them present only once. Material for sequencing was peripheral blood. These receptors originate from a woman aged 50 to 60 who had recovered from COVID-19.

This sequence joins TRBV27 and TRBJ2-1; tentatively, D is TRBD2 (5 bases). In germline, CDR1 is MNHEY, CDR2 SMNVEV (reference sequence). This CDR3 contains 14 residues. V lost 3 bases and J 3 bases, leaving 9 bases between the germline ends. CDR3 residues: CASSLFRGYNEQFF. In DNA, the CDR3 is TGTGCCAGCAGTTTGTTTCGGGGCTACAATGAGCAGTTCTTC.

The chain employs TRBV19 and TRBJ1-2; D not resolved. Trimming cost V 3 bases and J 4 bases, with 15 bases left between them. In germline, CDR1 is LNHDA, CDR2 SQIVND (reference sequence). This CDR3 spans 15 amino acids. The CDR3 DNA sequence: TGTGCCAGTAGTATTTCCCGGCAGGCCCTCTATGGCTACACCTTC. Translating it yields CASSISRQALYGYTF.

CDR3 sequence: CASSYPPRRLAGRNEQFF. CDR3 nucleotide sequence: TGTGCCAGCAGTTACCCCCCTCGGCGTCTAGCGGGACGAAATGAGCAGTTCTTC. The chain uses TRBV6-2 or TRBV6-3 and TRBJ2-1; the match to TRBD2 covers 9 bases. V shed 2 bases and J 7 bases; nucleotides not matched to a gene: 15. The CDR3 contains 18 residues. Germline loops: CDR1 MNHEY, CDR2 SVGEGT.

The rearrangement links TRBV19 to TRBJ2-7, with TRBD1 identical over 9 bases. Per germline, CDR1 LNHDA and CDR2 SQIVND (reference sequence). CDR3 size: 16 residues. The ends lost 3 bases at V and 6 bases at J; junction bases unmatched: 12. The CDR3 DNA is TGTGCCAGTAGTATTCTCGGGACAGGGCGGGTCGGCGAGCAGTACTTC. This encodes CASSILGTGRVGEQYF.

This clone was seen just once. V usage is TRBV2 and J usage is TRBJ2-3; the match to TRBD1 covers 7 bases. The CDR3 has 13 residues. Trimming at V came to 6 bases and at J to 5 bases, leaving 5 bases not matched to a gene. Germline lookup yields CDR1 SNHLY and CDR2 FYNNEI. This CDR3 is CASSSPGGDTQYF. The CDR3 coding sequence is TGTGCCAGCAGCAGTCCAGGGGGAGATACGCAGTATTTT.

The rearrangement uses TRBV18 and TRBJ1-1, with 7 positions matching TRBD1. This CDR3 contains 17 residues. Germline-derived CDR1 and CDR2 are KGHSH and LQKENI. V dropped 0 bases and J dropped 0; count of bases not matched to a gene: 7. CDR3 in DNA: TGTGCCAGCTCACCACCTCGGTCAGGGGGACTGAACACTGAAGCTTTCTTT. Amino acid sequence: CASSPPRSGGLNTEAFF.

The chain links TRBV2 to TRBJ2-6, with D possibly being TRBD1 (6 bases). CDR1 is SNHLY and CDR2 is FYNNEI in the germline V gene. Trimming cost V 11 bases and J 2 bases, with 10 bases left between them. CDR3 length: 13 amino acids. The CDR3 bases are TGTGCCGAAGGGGGTGCTGGGGCCAACGTCCTGACTTTC. This sequence encodes CAEGGAGANVLTF.

The J gene is TRBJ2-2, the V gene TRBV11-3; 8 bases fit TRBD1. The CDR3 length is 14 residues. Trimming cost V 10 bases and J 2 bases; bases outside gene matches: 6. Germline lookup yields CDR1 SGHNT and CDR2 YENEEA. The CDR3 protein is CATKGTGNTGELFF. CDR3 in DNA: TGTGCCACAAAAGGGACAGGCAACACCGGGGAGCTGTTTTTT.

This rearrangement joins TRBV4-1 to TRBJ2-7; possible D gene TRBD1, 6 bases. Germline loops: CDR1 MGHRA, CDR2 YSYEKL. This CDR3 is built from 14 residues. V lost 1 base to trimming and J lost 3 bases, with 10 bases between them. CDR3 nucleotides: TGCGCCAGCAGCCAAGCGGACAGACTCTACGAGCAGTACTTC. The encoded protein is CASSQADRLYEQYF.

The V gene is TRBV11-2, the J gene TRBJ2-2, with D perhaps matching TRBD2 (5 bases). CDR1 and CDR2 (germline): SGHAT, FQNNGV. The V end lost 5 bases, the J end lost 0 bases, and 16 bases lay between the germline ends. The CDR3 totals 17 residues. The CDR3 coding sequence is TGTGCCAGCAGCCCAAGAGGGTCCACCGCGAACACCGGGGAGCTGTTTTTT. This translates into CASSPRGSTANTGELFF.